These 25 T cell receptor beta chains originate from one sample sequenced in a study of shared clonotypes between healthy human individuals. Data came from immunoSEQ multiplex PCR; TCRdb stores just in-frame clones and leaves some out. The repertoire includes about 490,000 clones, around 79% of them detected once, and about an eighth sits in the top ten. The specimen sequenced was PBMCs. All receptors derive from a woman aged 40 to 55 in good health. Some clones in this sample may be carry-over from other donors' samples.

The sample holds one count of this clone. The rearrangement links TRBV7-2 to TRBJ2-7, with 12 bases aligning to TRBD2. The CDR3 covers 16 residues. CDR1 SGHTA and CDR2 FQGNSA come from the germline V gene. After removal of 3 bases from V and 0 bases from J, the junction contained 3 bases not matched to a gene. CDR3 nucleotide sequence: TGTGCCAGCAGCTTTAGACTAGCGGGGGCCTCCTACGAGCAGTACTTC. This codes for CASSFRLAGASYEQYF.

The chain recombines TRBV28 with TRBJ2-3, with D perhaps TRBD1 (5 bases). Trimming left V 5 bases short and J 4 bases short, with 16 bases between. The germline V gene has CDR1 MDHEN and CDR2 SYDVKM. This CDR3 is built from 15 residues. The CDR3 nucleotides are TGTGCCAGCAGTGCTCCAGGGAATGGCGCAGATACGCAGTATTTT. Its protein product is CASSAPGNGADTQYF.

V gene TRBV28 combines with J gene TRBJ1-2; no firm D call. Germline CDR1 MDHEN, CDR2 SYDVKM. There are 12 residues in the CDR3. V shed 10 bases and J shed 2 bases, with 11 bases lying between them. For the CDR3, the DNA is TGTGCCACCCATGACGGGAACTATGGCTACACCTTC. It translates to CATHDGNYGYTF.

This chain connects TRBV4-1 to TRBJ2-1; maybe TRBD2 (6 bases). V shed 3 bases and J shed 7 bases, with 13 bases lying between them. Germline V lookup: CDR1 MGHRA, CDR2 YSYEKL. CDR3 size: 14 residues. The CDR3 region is CASSQASVGNEQFF. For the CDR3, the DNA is TGCGCCAGCAGCCAGGCTAGCGTAGGGAATGAGCAGTTCTTC.

The DNA of the CDR3 is TGTGCCAGCAGCTACTCGACGGGGAACTATGGCTACACCTTC. Protein: CASSYSTGNYGYTF. The rearrangement joins TRBV11-2 to TRBJ1-2; D unresolved. Germline-derived CDR1 and CDR2 are SGHAT and FQNNGV. CDR3 size: 14 residues. V shed 4 bases and J shed 2 bases, with 11 bases lying between them.

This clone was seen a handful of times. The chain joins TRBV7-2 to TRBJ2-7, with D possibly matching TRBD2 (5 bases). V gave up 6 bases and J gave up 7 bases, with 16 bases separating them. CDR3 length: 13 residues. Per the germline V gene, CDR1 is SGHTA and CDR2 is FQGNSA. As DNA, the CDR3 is TGTGCCAGCAGTCAAGGAGGCCCCCGAGAGCAGTACTTC. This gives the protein CASSQGGPREQYF.

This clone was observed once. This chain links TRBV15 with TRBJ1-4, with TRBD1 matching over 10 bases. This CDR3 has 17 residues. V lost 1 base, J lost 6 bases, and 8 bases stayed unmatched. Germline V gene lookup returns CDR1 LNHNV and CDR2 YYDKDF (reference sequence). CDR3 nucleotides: TGTGCCACCAGCAGAGCAAAACGGGACAGGGGTTATGAAAAACTGTTTTTT. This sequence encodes CATSRAKRDRGYEKLFF.

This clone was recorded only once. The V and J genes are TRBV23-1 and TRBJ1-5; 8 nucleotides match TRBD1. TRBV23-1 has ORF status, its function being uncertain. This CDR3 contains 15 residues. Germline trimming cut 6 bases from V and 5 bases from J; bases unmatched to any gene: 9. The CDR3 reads CASRPGQGGDQPQHF. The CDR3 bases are TGCGCCAGCAGACCCGGACAGGGAGGAGATCAGCCCCAGCATTTT.

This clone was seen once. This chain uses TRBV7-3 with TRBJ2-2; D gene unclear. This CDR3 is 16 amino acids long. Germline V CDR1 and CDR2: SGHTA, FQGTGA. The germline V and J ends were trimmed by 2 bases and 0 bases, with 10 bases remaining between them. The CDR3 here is CASSLLPPPNTGELFF. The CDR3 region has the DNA TGTGCCAGCAGCTTATTACCGCCCCCGAACACCGGGGAGCTGTTTTTT.

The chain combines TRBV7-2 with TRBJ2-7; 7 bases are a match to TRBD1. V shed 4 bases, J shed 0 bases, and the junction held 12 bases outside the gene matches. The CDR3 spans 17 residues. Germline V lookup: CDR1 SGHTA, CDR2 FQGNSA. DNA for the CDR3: TGTGCCAGCAGCTCCCCCTCCCGGGACAGATTCTCCTACGAGCAGTACTTC. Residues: CASSSPSRDRFSYEQYF.

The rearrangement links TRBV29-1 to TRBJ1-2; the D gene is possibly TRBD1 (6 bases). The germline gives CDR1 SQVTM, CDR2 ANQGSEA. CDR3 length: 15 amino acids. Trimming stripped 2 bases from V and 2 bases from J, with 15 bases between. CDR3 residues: CSVEFLAGQNYGYTF. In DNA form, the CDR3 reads TGCAGCGTTGAATTTCTCGCGGGACAAAACTATGGCTACACCTTC.

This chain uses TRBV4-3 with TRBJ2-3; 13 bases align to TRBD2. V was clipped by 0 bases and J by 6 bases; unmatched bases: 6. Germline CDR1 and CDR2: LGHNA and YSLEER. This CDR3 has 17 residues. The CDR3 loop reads CASSQDGLAGEGDTQYF. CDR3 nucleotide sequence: TGCGCCAGCAGCCAAGACGGACTAGCGGGAGAAGGGGATACGCAGTATTTT.

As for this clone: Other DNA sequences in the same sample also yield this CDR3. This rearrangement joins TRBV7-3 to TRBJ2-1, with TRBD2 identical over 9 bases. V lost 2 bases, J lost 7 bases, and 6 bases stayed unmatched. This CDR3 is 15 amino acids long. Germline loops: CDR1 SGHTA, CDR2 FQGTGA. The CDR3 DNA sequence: TGTGCCAGCAGCTTAGTATTAGCGGGAGCGAATGAGCAGTTCTTC. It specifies CASSLVLAGANEQFF.

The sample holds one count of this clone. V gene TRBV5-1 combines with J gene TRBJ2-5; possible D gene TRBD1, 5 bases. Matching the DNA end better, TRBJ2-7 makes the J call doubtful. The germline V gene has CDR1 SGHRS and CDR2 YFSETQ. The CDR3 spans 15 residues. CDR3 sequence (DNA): TGCGCCAGCAGCTTGGGTGTGGGGCGCTCCTACGAGCAGTACTTC. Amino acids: CASSLGVGRSYEQYF.

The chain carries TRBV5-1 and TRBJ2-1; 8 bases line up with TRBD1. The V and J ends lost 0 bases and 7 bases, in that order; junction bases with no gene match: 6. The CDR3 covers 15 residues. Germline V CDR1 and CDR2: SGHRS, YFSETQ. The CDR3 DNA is TGCGCCAGCAGCTTGGTTGCCGGGACAGGAAATGAGCAGTTCTTC. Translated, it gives CASSLVAGTGNEQFF.

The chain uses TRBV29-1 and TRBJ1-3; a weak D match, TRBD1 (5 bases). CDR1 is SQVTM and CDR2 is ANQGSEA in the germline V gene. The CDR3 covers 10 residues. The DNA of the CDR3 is TGCGGGGCGAGAGGAAACACCATATATTTT. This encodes CGARGNTIYF.

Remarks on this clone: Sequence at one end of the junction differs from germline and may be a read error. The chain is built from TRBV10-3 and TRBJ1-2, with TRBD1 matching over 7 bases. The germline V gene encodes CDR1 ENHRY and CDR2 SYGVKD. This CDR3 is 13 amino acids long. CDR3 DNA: TGTGCCATCACTGAGGGGGGACAGCGAGGCTACACCTTC. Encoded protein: CAITEGGQRGYTF.

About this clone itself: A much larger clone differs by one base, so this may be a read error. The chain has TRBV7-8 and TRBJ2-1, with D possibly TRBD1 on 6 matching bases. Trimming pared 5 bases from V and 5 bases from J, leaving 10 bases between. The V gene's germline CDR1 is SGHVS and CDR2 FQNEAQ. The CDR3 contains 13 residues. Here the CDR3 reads CASSPDRNNEQFF. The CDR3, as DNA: TGTGCCAGCAGCCCAGACAGGAACAATGAGCAGTTCTTC. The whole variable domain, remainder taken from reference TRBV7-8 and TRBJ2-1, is GAGVSQSPRYKVAKRGQDVALRCDPISGHVSLFWYQQALGQGPEFLTYFQNEAQLDKSGLPSDRFFAERPEGSVSTLKIQRTQQEDSAVYLCASSPDRNNEQFFGPGTRLTVL.

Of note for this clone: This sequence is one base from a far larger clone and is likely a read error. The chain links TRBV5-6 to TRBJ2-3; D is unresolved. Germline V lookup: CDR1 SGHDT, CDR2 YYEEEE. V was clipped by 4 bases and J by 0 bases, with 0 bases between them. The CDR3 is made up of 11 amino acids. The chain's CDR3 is CASSSTDTQYF. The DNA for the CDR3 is TGTGCCAGCAGCAGCACAGATACGCAGTATTTT.

The CDR3 region is CASSLTSGRTYEQYF. CDR3 nucleotides: TGTGCCAGCAGCCTTACTAGCGGGAGGACCTACGAGCAGTACTTC. The chain is built from TRBV11-2 and TRBJ2-7, with 12 bases identical to TRBD2. The length of the CDR3 is 15 residues. Per germline, CDR1 SGHAT and CDR2 FQNNGV. Germline trimming cut 5 bases from V and 2 bases from J; bases unmatched to any gene: 4.

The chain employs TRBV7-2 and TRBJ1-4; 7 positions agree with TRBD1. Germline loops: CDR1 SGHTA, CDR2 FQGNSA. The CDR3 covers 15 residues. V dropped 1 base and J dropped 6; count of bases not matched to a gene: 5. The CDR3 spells CASSLGAGGDEKLFF. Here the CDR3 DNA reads TGTGCCAGCAGCTTAGGGGCAGGGGGGGATGAAAAACTGTTTTTT.

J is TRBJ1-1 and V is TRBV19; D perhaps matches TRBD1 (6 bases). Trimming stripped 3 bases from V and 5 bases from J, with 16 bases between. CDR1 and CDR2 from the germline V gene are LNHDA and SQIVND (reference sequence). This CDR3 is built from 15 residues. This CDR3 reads CASSIARTVATEAFF. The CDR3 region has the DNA TGTGCCAGTAGTATCGCCCGGACAGTCGCAACTGAAGCTTTCTTT.

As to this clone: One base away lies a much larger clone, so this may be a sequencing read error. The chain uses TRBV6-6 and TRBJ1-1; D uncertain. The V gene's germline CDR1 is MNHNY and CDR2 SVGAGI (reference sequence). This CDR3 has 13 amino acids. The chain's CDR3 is CASSYSISTEVFF. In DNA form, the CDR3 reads TGTGCCAGCAGTTACTCGATAAGCACTGAAGTTTTCTTT.

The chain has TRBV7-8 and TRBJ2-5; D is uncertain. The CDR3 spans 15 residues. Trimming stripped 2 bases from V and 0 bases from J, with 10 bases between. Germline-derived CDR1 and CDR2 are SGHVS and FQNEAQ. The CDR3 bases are TGTGCCAGCAGCTTAACGAGTTTGTACCAAGAGACCCAGTACTTC. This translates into CASSLTSLYQETQYF.

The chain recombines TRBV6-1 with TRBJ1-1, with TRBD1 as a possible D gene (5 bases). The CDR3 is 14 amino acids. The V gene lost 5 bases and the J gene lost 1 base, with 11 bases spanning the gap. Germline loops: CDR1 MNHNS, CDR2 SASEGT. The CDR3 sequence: CASSPIQENTEAFF. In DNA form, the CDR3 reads TGTGCCAGCAGTCCAATACAGGAGAACACTGAAGCTTTCTTT.